This T cell receptor beta chain was recorded in a study of blood T cells in healthy people across ages. For the second PCR, which ran for 7 to 11 cycles, a sample-barcoded 5' primer and a J-beta primer mix were used. One entry per CDR3 protein, called by TCRdb with MiXCR from the 5' RACE reads. The data show 800,000 to 950,000 distinct CDR3 sequences, just under 30% seen once. This clonotype was picked up many times. The target antigen is unknown. Whole-study results and caveats: The CMV status of each donor remained undetermined, and this could have confounded shifts in expanded clonotypes.

These same data were also listed under a study on T cells of mothers and their children. That work contributes: In this cohort, donors were three healthy Caucasian mothers plus their six children.

The receptor comes from a woman between 35 and 50 years old in good health. The sequenced material came from blood.

The CDR3 loop reads CAWSVGRSYTF. The CDR3 DNA reads as TGTGCCTGGAGTGTAGGCCGGAGCTACACCTTC. This chain connects TRBV30 to TRBJ1-2; unclear D gene. This CDR3 has 11 residues. Germline-derived CDR1 and CDR2 are GTSNPN and SVGIG (reference sequence). V was cut by 0 bases and J by 9 bases, with 8 bases left in between.